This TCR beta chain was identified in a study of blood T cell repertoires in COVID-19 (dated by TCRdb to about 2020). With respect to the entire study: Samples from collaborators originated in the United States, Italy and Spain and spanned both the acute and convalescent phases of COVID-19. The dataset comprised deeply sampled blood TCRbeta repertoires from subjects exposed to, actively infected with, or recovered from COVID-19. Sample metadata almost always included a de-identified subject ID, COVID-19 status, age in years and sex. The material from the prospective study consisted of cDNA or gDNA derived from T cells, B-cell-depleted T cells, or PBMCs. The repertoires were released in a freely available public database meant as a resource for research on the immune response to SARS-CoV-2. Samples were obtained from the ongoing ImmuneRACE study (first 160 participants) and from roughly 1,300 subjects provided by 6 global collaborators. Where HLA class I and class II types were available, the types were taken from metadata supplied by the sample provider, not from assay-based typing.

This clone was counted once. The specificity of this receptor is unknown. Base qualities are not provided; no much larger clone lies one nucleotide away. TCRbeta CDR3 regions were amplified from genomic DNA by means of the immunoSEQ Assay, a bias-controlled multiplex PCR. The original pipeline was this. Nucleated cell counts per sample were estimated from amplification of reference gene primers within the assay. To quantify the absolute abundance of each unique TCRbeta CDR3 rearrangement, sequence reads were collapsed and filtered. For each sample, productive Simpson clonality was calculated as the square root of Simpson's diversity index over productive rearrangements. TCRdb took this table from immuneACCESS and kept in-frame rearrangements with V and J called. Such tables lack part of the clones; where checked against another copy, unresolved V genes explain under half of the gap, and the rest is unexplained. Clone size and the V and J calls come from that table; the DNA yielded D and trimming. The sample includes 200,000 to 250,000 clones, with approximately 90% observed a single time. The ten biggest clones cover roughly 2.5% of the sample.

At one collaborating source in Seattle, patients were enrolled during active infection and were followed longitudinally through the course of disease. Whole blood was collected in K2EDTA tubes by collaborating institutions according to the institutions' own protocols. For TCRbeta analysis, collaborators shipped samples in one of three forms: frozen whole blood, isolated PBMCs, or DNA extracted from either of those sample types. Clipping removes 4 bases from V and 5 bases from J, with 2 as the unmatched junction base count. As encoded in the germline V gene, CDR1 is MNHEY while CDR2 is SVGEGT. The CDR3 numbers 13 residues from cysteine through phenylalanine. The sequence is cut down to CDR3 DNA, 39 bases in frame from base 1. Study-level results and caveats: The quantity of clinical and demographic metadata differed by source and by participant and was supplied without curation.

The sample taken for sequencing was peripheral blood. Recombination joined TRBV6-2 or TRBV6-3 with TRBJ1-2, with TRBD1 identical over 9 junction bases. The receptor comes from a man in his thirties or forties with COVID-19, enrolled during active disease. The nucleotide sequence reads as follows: TGTGCCAGCAGTTGGGACAGGGAGTATGGCTACACCTTC. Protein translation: CASSWDREYGYTF.